A selection of T cell receptor beta chains follows, all from one sample in a study of identical twins. TCRdb independently ran MiXCR on the 5' RACE reads; one entry per CDR3 protein. The data hold a few hundred thousand distinct CDR3 sequences, with 7.5% to 10% observed a single time. These data also featured in a second study, about yellow fever vaccine responses in identical twins.

The sequenced material came from PBMCs. The receptors were gathered from a woman younger than 30 in good health. Each CDR3 is given with its conserved first and last residue. D genes are given only for firm matches. The size field is filled for only some rows; it gives once, few, many or a size class.

TRBJ2-2 | 15 | TRBD1 | TRBV7-2 | NA | TGTGCCAGCAGCACACCGACAGGGGGGACCGGGGAGCTGTTTTTT | CASSTPTGGTGELFF
TRBJ1-2 | 14 | TRBD1 | TRBV20-1 | NA | TGCAGTGCTCCCTCGACAGGGGGCGTCTATGGCTACACCTTC | CSAPSTGGVYGYTF
TRBJ2-1 | 15 | TRBD2 | TRBV28 | NA | TGTGCCAGCACCCCGGTGGCGGGGGGAAGGAATGAGCAGTTCTTC | CASTPVAGGRNEQFF
TRBJ2-3 | 18 | NA | TRBV12-3/TRBV12-4 | NA | TGTGCCAGCAGGACCCGGGGAGGAGGACTAAACATTGGAGATACGCAGTATTTT | CASRTRGGGLNIGDTQYF
TRBJ2-1 | 14 | NA | TRBV12-3/TRBV12-4 | few | TGTGCCAGCAATGCTGCGGGGGCTTACAATGAGCAGTTCTTC | CASNAAGAYNEQFF
TRBJ2-5 | 15 | NA | TRBV7-9 | many | TGTGCCAGCAGCTTCAGGGACAACAACCAAGAGACCCAGTACTTC | CASSFRDNNQETQYF
TRBJ2-1 | 15 | TRBD1 | TRBV4-2 | NA | TGTGCCAGCAGCCAAGGGGGACAGGGGGCCCATGAGCAGTTCTTC | CASSQGGQGAHEQFF
TRBJ2-1 | 13 | NA | TRBV20-1 | NA | TGCAGTGCTAGGTCTAGCGCCTACAATGAGCAGTTCTTC | CSARSSAYNEQFF
TRBJ2-4 | 14 | NA | TRBV5-6 | NA | TGTGCCAGCAGCTTGTTGCACTACCGGAACATTCAGTACTTC | CASSLLHYRNIQYF
TRBJ1-2 | 14 | TRBD1 | TRBV6-5 | NA | TGTGCCAGCAGTTACTCTGGGACAGGGCGGCCATTTAGCTTC | CASSYSGTGRPFSF
TRBJ2-1 | 15 | TRBD1 | TRBV5-1 | many | TGCGCCAGCAGCTTGTTGACAGGGGGATCCGGGGAGCAGTTCTTC | CASSLLTGGSGEQFF
TRBJ1-5 | 15 | NA | TRBV19 | NA | TGTGCCAGTAGTTGGACGGAATATAGCAATCAGCCCCAGCATTTT | CASSWTEYSNQPQHF
TRBJ2-7 | 15 | NA | TRBV7-8 | NA | TGTGCCAGCAGCTTAGGCCCACAGGGAACTTACGAGCAGTACTTC | CASSLGPQGTYEQYF
TRBJ2-5 | 15 | TRBD2 | TRBV5-5 | NA | TGTGCCAGCAGTTCCCTGGGCGGGGGAAGAGAGACCCAGTACTTC | CASSSLGGGRETQYF
TRBJ2-7 | 12 | NA | TRBV29-1 | few | TGCAGCGCTGAAGGGGACCTATACGAGCAGTACTTC | CSAEGDLYEQYF
TRBJ2-7 | 14 | NA | TRBV10-3 | few | TGTGCCATCACAACGGGCGGAAACTACTACGAGCAGTACTTC | CAITTGGNYYEQYF
TRBJ2-7 | 15 | NA | TRBV5-8 | NA | TGTGCCAGCAGCTTGGCCGGGACACCCTCGGGTGAGCAGTACTTC | CASSLAGTPSGEQYF
TRBJ2-7 | 14 | NA | TRBV5-1 | many | TGCGCCAGCAGCTTGAGCCAGAACTCCTACGAGCAGTACTTC | CASSLSQNSYEQYF
TRBJ1-1 | 11 | NA | TRBV30 | NA | TGTGCCTTCAACGGGAACATGGAAGCTTTCTTT | CAFNGNMEAFF
TRBJ2-5 | 14 | NA | TRBV7-2 | many | TGTGCCAGCAGCTTACGGGGGCCAGTAGAGACCCAGTACTTC | CASSLRGPVETQYF
TRBJ2-5 | 16 | NA | TRBV21-1 | many | TGTGCCAGCAAACTACTAGTCCCAGGTCGAAAAGAGACCCAGTACTTC | CASKLLVPGRKETQYF
TRBJ2-7 | 14 | NA | TRBV25-1 | few | TGTGCCAGCGGGGGAGCAGGGGGGTCGGGAGAGCAGTACTTC | CASGGAGGSGEQYF
TRBJ2-1 | 15 | TRBD2 | TRBV20-1 | few | TGCAGTGCTTCAGGACTAGCGGGAGGTTTATATGAGCAGTTCTTC | CSASGLAGGLYEQFF
TRBJ2-5 | 14 | TRBD2 | TRBV20-1 | many | TGCAGTGCTAGAGTTAGCGGGGGGTTAGAGACCCAGTACTTC | CSARVSGGLETQYF
TRBJ2-1 | 13 | NA | TRBV7-3 | NA | TGTGCCAGCAGCTCGTTCCTACACAATGAGCAGTTCTTC | CASSSFLHNEQFF
TRBJ1-2 | 17 | TRBD1 | TRBV29-1 | few | TGCAGCGCCGGGGTTGAAGGAAGGGGGCGCGGAGGCTATGGCTACACCTTC | CSAGVEGRGRGGYGYTF
TRBJ2-5 | 16 | TRBD1 | TRBV6-2/TRBV6-3 | few | TGTGCCAGCAGCTTCCCCCGGGGACAGGCCCAAGAGACCCAGTACTTC | CASSFPRGQAQETQYF
TRBJ2-7 | 14 | TRBD1 | TRBV20-1 | few | TGCAGTGCTAGAGGCGGGACAGGATGGCTCGAGCAGTACTTC | CSARGGTGWLEQYF
TRBJ1-5 | 13 | NA | TRBV20-1 | many | TGCAGTGCTAGCGGGGGGCGAAATCAGCCCCAGCATTTT | CSASGGRNQPQHF
TRBJ2-3 | 14 | NA | TRBV7-3 | NA | TGTGCCAGCAGCTTAATGAGCGTCACAGATACGCAGTATTTT | CASSLMSVTDTQYF
TRBJ1-1 | 13 | NA | TRBV6-1 | NA | TGTGCCACTAAAAGGGGGATTGGGACTGAAGCTTTCTTT | CATKRGIGTEAFF
TRBJ2-5 | 15 | NA | TRBV7-9 | few | TGTGCCAGCAGCTTAGGAGACATCGTTAAAGAGACCCAGTACTTC | CASSLGDIVKETQYF
TRBJ2-1 | 16 | TRBD1 | TRBV4-1 | many | TGCGCCAGCAGCCAAGATCTAGGACAGGCGATTAGGGCGCAGTTCTTC | CASSQDLGQAIRAQFF
TRBJ1-6 | 16 | TRBD1 | TRBV7-2 | NA | TGTGCCAGCAGCACCAAAATGACAGGGCTCGGGTCACCCCTCCACTTT | CASSTKMTGLGSPLHF
TRBJ2-7 | 14 | NA | TRBV2 | NA | TGTGCCAGCAGTTCCACGGGGCTGATCTACGAGCAGTACTTC | CASSSTGLIYEQYF
TRBJ2-7 | 16 | TRBD2 | TRBV4-3 | many | TGCGCCAGCAGCCGAAAACTAGCGGTGCAATTATACGAGCAGTACTTC | CASSRKLAVQLYEQYF
TRBJ2-1 | 17 | TRBD1 | TRBV7-9 | many | TGTGCCAGCAGCCCCCAAAGCGGGACAGGGGTCCCCAATGAGCAGTTCTTC | CASSPQSGTGVPNEQFF
TRBJ2-1 | 13 | NA | TRBV20-1 | NA | TGCAGTGCAGGGGGGGAGCCGGGCAATGAGCAGTTCTTC | CSAGGEPGNEQFF
TRBJ2-1 | 14 | TRBD1 | TRBV9 | few | TGTGCCAGCAGCGTAGAGGGGGCCCACAATGAGCAGTTCTTC | CASSVEGAHNEQFF
TRBJ2-1 | 12 | NA | TRBV29-1 | many | TGCAGCGTTCGGACAGCGGCCTATGAGCAGTTCTTC | CSVRTAAYEQFF
TRBJ1-2 | 15 | TRBD1 | TRBV6-1 | NA | TGTGCCAGCAGCATGACAGGGGGTGGCAACTATGGCTACACCTTC | CASSMTGGGNYGYTF